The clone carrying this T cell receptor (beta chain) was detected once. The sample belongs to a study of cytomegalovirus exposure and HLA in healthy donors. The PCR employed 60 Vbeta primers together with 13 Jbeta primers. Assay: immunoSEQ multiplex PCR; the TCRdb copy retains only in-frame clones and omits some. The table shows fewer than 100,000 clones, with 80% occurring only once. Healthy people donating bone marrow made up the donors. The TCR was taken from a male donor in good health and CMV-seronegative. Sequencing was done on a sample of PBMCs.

The CDR3 coding sequence is TGTGCCAGCAGCCCCGTTTCCAGCACAGATACGCAGTATTTT. It translates to CASSPVSSTDTQYF. This chain uses TRBV7-9 with TRBJ2-3, with D unclear. The CDR3 is 14 amino acids. The germline CDR1 and CDR2 sequences are SEHNR and FQNEAQ (reference sequence). Deletions cut 5 bases from V and 0 bases from J, with 9 bases between.